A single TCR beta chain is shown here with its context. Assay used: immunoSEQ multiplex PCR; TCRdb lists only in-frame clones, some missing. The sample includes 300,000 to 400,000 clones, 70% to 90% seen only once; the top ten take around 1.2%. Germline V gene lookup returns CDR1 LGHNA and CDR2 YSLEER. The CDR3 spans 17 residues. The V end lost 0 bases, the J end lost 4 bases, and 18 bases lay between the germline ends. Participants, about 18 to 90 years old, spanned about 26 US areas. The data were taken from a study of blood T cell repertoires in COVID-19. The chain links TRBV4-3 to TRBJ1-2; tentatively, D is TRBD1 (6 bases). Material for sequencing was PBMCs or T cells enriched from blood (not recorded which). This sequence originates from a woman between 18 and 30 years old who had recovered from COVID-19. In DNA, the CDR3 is TGCGCCAGCAGCCAAGATAAAACTGACCTAGGGGGCTATGGCTACACCTTC. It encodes CASSQDKTDLGGYGYTF.